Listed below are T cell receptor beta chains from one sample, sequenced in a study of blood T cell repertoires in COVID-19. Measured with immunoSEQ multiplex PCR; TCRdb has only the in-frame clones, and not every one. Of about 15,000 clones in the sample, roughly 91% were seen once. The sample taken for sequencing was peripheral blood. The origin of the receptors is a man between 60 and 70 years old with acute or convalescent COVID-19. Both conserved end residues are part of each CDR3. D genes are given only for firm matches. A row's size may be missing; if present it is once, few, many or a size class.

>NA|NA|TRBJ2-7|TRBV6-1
CASSDSTGASYEQYF
TGTGCCAGCAGTGATTCCACAGGTGCCTCCTACGAGCAGTACTTC
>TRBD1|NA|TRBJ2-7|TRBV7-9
CASSFPGTGSLGQYF
TGTGCCAGCAGCTTCCCCGGGACAGGTTCCCTGGGGCAGTACTTC
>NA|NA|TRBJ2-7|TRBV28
CASTPSQGLRENYEQYF
TGTGCCAGCACCCCTAGCCAGGGGCTGAGGGAAAACTACGAGCAGTACTTC
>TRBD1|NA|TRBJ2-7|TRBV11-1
CASSLSDRAYEQYF
TGTGCCAGCAGCTTAAGTGACAGGGCCTACGAGCAGTACTTC
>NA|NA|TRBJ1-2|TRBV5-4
CASSGGTGYGYTF
TGTGCCAGCAGCGGCGGGACGGGCTATGGCTACACCTTC
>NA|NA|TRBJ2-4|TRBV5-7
CASSFGANIQYF
TGTGCCAGCAGCTTCGGAGCAAACATTCAGTACTTC
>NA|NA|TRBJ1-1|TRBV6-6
CASSYRGGDTEAFF
TGTGCCAGCAGTTACCGGGGGGGGGACACTGAAGCTTTCTTT
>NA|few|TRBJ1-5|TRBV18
CASSIGGQEQPQHF
TGTGCCAGCTCCATCGGCGGGCAAGAACAGCCCCAGCATTTT
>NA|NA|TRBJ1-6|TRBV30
CAWSSSYNSPLHF
TGTGCCTGGAGTTCCAGTTATAATTCACCCCTCCACTTT
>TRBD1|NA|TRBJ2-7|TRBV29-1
CSVVTGGAGYEQYF
TGCAGCGTTGTAACAGGGGGCGCCGGCTACGAGCAGTACTTC
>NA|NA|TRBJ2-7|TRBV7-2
CASSLSHEQYF
TGTGCCAGCAGCCTGTCCCACGAGCAGTACTTC
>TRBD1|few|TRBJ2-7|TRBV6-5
CASSYSGQGYEQYF
TGTGCCAGCAGTTACTCAGGACAGGGCTACGAGCAGTACTTC
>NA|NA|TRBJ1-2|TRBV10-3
CAISAADSGYTF
TGTGCCATCAGCGCTGCAGATAGCGGCTACACCTTC
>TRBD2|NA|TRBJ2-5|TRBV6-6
CASSSETSWETQYF
TGTGCCAGCAGTTCTGAGACTAGCTGGGAGACCCAGTACTTC
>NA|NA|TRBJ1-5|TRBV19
CASSINGGEVNQPQHF
TGTGCCAGTAGTATTAATGGCGGGGAGGTCAATCAGCCCCAGCATTTT
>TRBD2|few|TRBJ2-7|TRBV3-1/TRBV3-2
CASTAGLANNEQYF
TGTGCCAGCACCGCCGGACTAGCAAATAACGAGCAGTACTTC
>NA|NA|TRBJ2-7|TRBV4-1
CASSPQQFLSYEQYF
TGCGCCAGCAGCCCACAGCAATTCCTCTCCTACGAGCAGTACTTC
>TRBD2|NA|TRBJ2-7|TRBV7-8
CASSPLGGGREQYF
TGTGCCAGCAGCCCCTTAGGCGGGGGTCGCGAGCAGTACTTC
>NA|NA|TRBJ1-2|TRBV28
CASRGGFYGYTF
TGTGCCAGCAGAGGAGGGTTCTATGGCTACACCTTC
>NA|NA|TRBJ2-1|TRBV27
CASSLSTPGSYNEQFF
TGTGCCAGCAGTTTAAGCACCCCGGGCTCCTACAATGAGCAGTTCTTC
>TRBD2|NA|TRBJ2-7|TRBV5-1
CASSLVAGERSEQYF
TGCGCCAGCAGCTTGGTAGCGGGAGAAAGGTCCGAGCAGTACTTC
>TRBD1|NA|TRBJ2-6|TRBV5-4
CASRKTGGSGANVLTF
TGTGCCAGCAGAAAAACAGGGGGGTCTGGGGCCAACGTCCTGACTTTC
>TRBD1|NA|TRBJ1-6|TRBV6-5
CASDRDGSPLHF
TGTGCCAGCGACAGGGATGGTTCACCCCTCCACTTT
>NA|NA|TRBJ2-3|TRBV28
CASTRGESTDTQYF
TGTGCCAGCACCCGAGGCGAAAGCACAGATACGCAGTATTTT
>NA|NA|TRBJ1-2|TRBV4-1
CASSQVGGAYGYTF
TGCGCCAGCAGCCAAGTCGGAGGTGCGTATGGCTACACCTTC
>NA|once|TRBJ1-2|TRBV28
CASSLGWNYGYTF
TGTGCCAGCAGTTTAGGCTGGAACTATGGCTACACCTTC
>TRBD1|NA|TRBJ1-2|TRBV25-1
CASSEYQGADGYTF
TGTGCCAGCAGTGAATATCAGGGGGCAGATGGCTACACCTTC
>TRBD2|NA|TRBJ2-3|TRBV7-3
CASSESASGRDSDTQYF
TGTGCCAGCAGCGAAAGCGCTAGCGGGAGGGATTCGGATACGCAGTATTTT
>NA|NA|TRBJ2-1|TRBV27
CASRLQGSSYNEQFF
TGTGCCAGCAGACTACAGGGAAGCTCCTACAATGAGCAGTTCTTC